These T cell receptor beta chains were read from a single sample in a study of metastatic and nonmetastatic thyroid tumors. TCRdb re-clonotyped the PCR reads via MiXCR. Here the sample spans under 20,000 clones, around a sixth being singletons. Sequencing was done on a sample of blood. The source of these receptors is a male donor with papillary thyroid cancer or a benign thyroid nodule (not recorded which). Some clones in this sample may be carry-over from other donors' samples. Both conserved end residues are part of each CDR3. D genes are given only for firm matches. The size of a clone is reported for some rows only, either as once, few or many, or as a class for expanded clones.

j_call,v_call,clone_size,d_call,cdr3_nt,cdr3_aa
TRBJ2-7,TRBV6-2/TRBV6-3,many,TRBD2,TGTGCCAGCAGTTCCGCCGGACTAGGGGCCTACGAGCAGTACTTC,CASSSAGLGAYEQYF
TRBJ2-3,TRBV6-4,few,TRBD2,TGTGCCAGCAGCCAAAGGAGCGGGGGGTCCGATACGCAGTATTTT,CASSQRSGGSDTQYF
TRBJ2-7,TRBV5-4,NA,NA,TGTTCCAGCAGCTTTGGGCGGGTACCTTACGAGCAGTACTTC,CSSSFGRVPYEQYF
TRBJ2-1,TRBV6-6,many,NA,TGTGCCAGCAGTTACCGTGACCGCCTTGGTTTCTTC,CASSYRDRLGFF
TRBJ2-6,TRBV5-4,many,NA,TGTGCCAGCAGCTTGGGCCCCACAGACACTGGGGCCAACGTCCTGACTTTC,CASSLGPTDTGANVLTF
TRBJ1-2,TRBV20-1,NA,NA,TGCAGTGCTAGTCAGGGAAACTATGGCTACACCTTC,CSASQGNYGYTF
TRBJ1-2,TRBV19,many,TRBD1,TGTGCCACCCATCCCCCAGGGACAGGGGGATCTTTCAATGGCTACACCTTC,CATHPPGTGGSFNGYTF
TRBJ2-2,TRBV11-2,medium-sized,NA,TGTGCCAGCAGCTTAGATCGATGGCCGAACACCGGGGAGCTGTTTTTT,CASSLDRWPNTGELFF
TRBJ2-2,TRBV6-2/TRBV6-3,many,TRBD2,TGTGCCAGCGGTGGACTAGCGGGAGGGACCGGGGAGCTGTTTTTT,CASGGLAGGTGELFF
TRBJ2-6,TRBV11-2,NA,NA,TGTGCCAGCAGCACGGAAAGCAGGGCTGGGGCCAACGTCCTAACTTTC,CASSTESRAGANVLTF
TRBJ2-7,TRBV7-2,NA,NA,TGTGCCAGCAGCTTAGGACAGGGAGGAACCTACGAGCAGTACTTC,CASSLGQGGTYEQYF
TRBJ2-1,TRBV4-1,many,TRBD2,TGCGCCAGCAGCCTTGAAGCGGGGAAGCCCTACAATGAGCAGTTCTTC,CASSLEAGKPYNEQFF
TRBJ2-7,TRBV3-1,many,NA,TGTGCCAGCAGCCCAGAGTGGGACAATAACTACGAGCAGTACTTC,CASSPEWDNNYEQYF
TRBJ2-1,TRBV20-1,many,TRBD2,TGCAGTGCTAGAGACGGACTAGCGGGAGGTTTGGCCTACAATGAGCAGTTCTTC,CSARDGLAGGLAYNEQFF
TRBJ2-7,TRBV7-9,medium-sized,NA,TGTGCCAGCAGCTTCTCCTACGAGCAGTACTTC,CASSFSYEQYF
TRBJ2-7,TRBV20-1,many,NA,TGCAGTGCTAACAGGGACGGACAGACCTACGAGCAGTACTTC,CSANRDGQTYEQYF
TRBJ2-1,TRBV28,many,TRBD2,TGTGCCAGCAGGCGGACTAGCGGGATTTACAATGAGCAGTTCTTC,CASRRTSGIYNEQFF
TRBJ2-7,TRBV11-2,once,NA,TGTGCCAGCAGCCCCTTACAGGGTACCCGCGGCGAGCAGTACTTC,CASSPLQGTRGEQYF
TRBJ2-7,TRBV14,NA,NA,TGTGCCAGCAGCCGGGTCAGTCAGTGGTTTTGGGAGCAGTACTTC,CASSRVSQWFWEQYF
TRBJ2-7,TRBV5-6,many,NA,TGTGCCAGCAGCTCCCTGGCAGGCTACGAGCAGTACTTC,CASSSLAGYEQYF
TRBJ1-1,TRBV20-1,many,NA,TGCAGTGCTAGTGCGGGTGGAGACACTGAAGCTTTCTTT,CSASAGGDTEAFF
TRBJ2-1,TRBV19,many,TRBD2,TGTGCCAGTAGTTCTTTAGCGGGAGGGCCGGATGAGCAGTTCTTC,CASSSLAGGPDEQFF
TRBJ2-7,TRBV5-1,NA,TRBD2,TGCGCCAGCAGCTTTCCTGTCGAGCGTGGGGGGGCCTACGAGCAGTACTTC,CASSFPVERGGAYEQYF
TRBJ2-7,TRBV2,many,NA,TGTGCCAGTTCAACCAAACGGGGCTCCACCAGGCCCTCCTACGAGCAGTACTTC,CASSTKRGSTRPSYEQYF
TRBJ2-1,TRBV24-1,many,NA,TGTGCCACCGGCGGCGGGGCGGGCTCCTACAATGAGCAGTTCTTC,CATGGGAGSYNEQFF
TRBJ2-1,TRBV24-1,many,NA,TGTGCCACCAGTGATCAGGTGAACTGGGATGAGCAGTTCTTC,CATSDQVNWDEQFF
TRBJ2-1,TRBV28,many,TRBD2,TGTGCCAGCAGGGGGACTAGCGGGGTAAATGAGCAGTTCTTC,CASRGTSGVNEQFF
TRBJ2-1,TRBV2,many,NA,TGTGCCAGCAGGGAGGACACAGCCTCATACAATGAGCAGTTCTTC,CASREDTASYNEQFF
TRBJ2-1,TRBV11-3,medium-sized,NA,TGTGCCAGCAGCTATAGGACTAACCCCAATGAGCAGTTCTTC,CASSYRTNPNEQFF
TRBJ2-2,TRBV6-1,many,TRBD2,TGTGCCGGAGGAGTAGCGGGTTTGAACACCGGGGAGCTGCTTTTT,CAGGVAGLNTGELLF